This T cell receptor (beta chain) was observed in a study of CD8+ T cells in alopecia areata. Looking at the study overall: Once tofacitinib had been taken for 6 to 18 months, 6 months off drug followed. Study-wide findings and caveats: Clonality in lesional scalp, especially alopecia totalis/universalis, exceeded that of normal scalp.

Details on this clone: Its antigen is still unknown.

Treatment reported: oral pan-JAK inhibitor, 5-10 mg twice daily. Trimming stripped 3 bases from V and 9 bases from J, with 10 bases between. The CDR3 is made up of 12 amino acids. The germline V gene encodes CDR1 SGHRS and CDR2 YFSETQ. TCR sequencing used cDNA made by reverse transcription of extracted RNA. The table came from immunoSEQ multiplex PCR; TCRdb's copy has only in-frame clones and leaves some out. Of about 120,000 clones listed, 58% are singletons. The TCR sequence derives from a human donor with alopecia areata. The sample in question was CD8+ T cells sorted from blood, obtained at week 4, from a patient treated with tofacitinib. The rearrangement joins TRBV5-1 to TRBJ2-1; perhaps TRBD2 as D (5 bases). The CDR3 loop is CASSWMEVEQFF. As DNA, the CDR3 is TGCGCCAGCAGCTGGATGGAGGTTGAGCAGTTCTTC.